This record covers a single T cell receptor (beta chain). The data were taken from a study of blood T cell repertoires in COVID-19. This CDR3 has 14 residues. Germline CDR1 and CDR2: LNHNV and YYDKDF (reference sequence). The V segment lost 3 bases and the J segment 8 bases; nucleotides outside the gene matches: 9. Profiled with immunoSEQ multiplex PCR; TCRdb holds only in-frame clones, not every one. This table has fewer than 70,000 clones, about 80% appearing once. The TCR was taken from a man younger than 40 with COVID-19, enrolled during active disease. Sequenced material: peripheral blood. The chain combines TRBV15 with TRBJ1-2; TRBD1 agrees at 7 bases. The CDR3 loop reads CATSRPGQEEGYTF. The CDR3, as DNA: TGTGCCACCAGCAGGCCCGGACAGGAGGAAGGCTACACCTTC.